Shown below are 29 T cell receptor beta chains from a single sample sequenced in a study of T-cell reconstitution after alpha-beta-depleted transplantation in children. Construction of the TCRbeta library involved unique molecular identifiers. TCRdb re-derived calls from the PCR reads in MiXCR, one entry per CDR3 protein. The sample gives over 400,000 distinct CDR3 sequences, around 13% of which show up once; about 5.6% is in the top ten. The sequences come from PBMCs from the stem cell graft donor, collected from the stem cell graft. These receptors all come from a human donor who donated a stem cell graft to a child with combined immunodeficiency.

This clonotype was counted a few times. V gene TRBV7-2 combines with J gene TRBJ1-1; maybe TRBD1 (6 bases). Germline lookup yields CDR1 SGHTA and CDR2 FQGNSA. The CDR3 is 17 amino acids. Trimming stripped 5 bases from V and 3 bases from J, with 22 bases between. DNA of the CDR3: TGTGCCAGCAGCCCCCAGACGCCCATGAGGGGGGACACTGAAGCTTTCTTT. It codes for CASSPQTPMRGDTEAFF.

The chain is built from TRBV27 and TRBJ1-5, with D hard to call. Deletions cut 2 bases from V and 3 bases from J, with 5 bases between. Germline lookup yields CDR1 MNHEY and CDR2 SMNVEV (reference sequence). The CDR3 has 13 amino acids. The CDR3 DNA reads TGTGCCAGCAGTTTAAATTACAATCAGCCCCAGCATTTT. It encodes CASSLNYNQPQHF.

This chain uses TRBV28 with TRBJ1-4; TRBD1 matches 8 bases. The germline gives CDR1 MDHEN, CDR2 SYDVKM. With 5 bases clipped from V and 0 bases from J, the junction kept 8 bases outside the gene matches. CDR3 length: 17 residues. The CDR3 sequence: CASSAQGAYATNEKLFF. DNA of the CDR3: TGTGCCAGCAGTGCCCAGGGGGCTTATGCAACTAATGAAAAACTGTTTTTT.

This clonotype was recorded a few times. V gene TRBV5-4 combines with J gene TRBJ2-7; D possibly corresponds to TRBD2 (6 bases). Germline V lookup: CDR1 SGHNT, CDR2 YYREEE (reference sequence). V was clipped by 5 bases and J by 6 bases, with 18 bases between them. This CDR3 spans 14 amino acids. The CDR3: CASSLFSREVEQYF. CDR3 coding DNA: TGTGCCAGCAGTTTATTCTCCAGGGAGGTCGAGCAGTACTTC.

A few counts support this clonotype. The chain uses TRBV7-8 and TRBJ2-7; 7 bases line up with TRBD2. The CDR3 is 14 residues long. Unmatched junction bases numbered 5, after V lost 1 base and J lost 5 bases. CDR1 SGHVS and CDR2 FQNEAQ come from the germline V gene. CDR3 sequence: CASSLDGRFDEQYF. In DNA, the CDR3 is TGTGCCAGCAGCTTAGACGGGAGGTTCGACGAGCAGTACTTC.

V gene TRBV7-2 combines with J gene TRBJ2-3, with 11 bases lining up with TRBD2. Germline V gene lookup returns CDR1 SGHTA and CDR2 FQGNSA. The CDR3 spans 15 residues. With 7 bases clipped from V and 6 bases from J, the junction kept 9 bases outside the gene matches. CDR3 loop: CASTLLAGGGDTQYF. The CDR3 bases are TGTGCCAGCACCCTTTTAGCGGGAGGGGGGGATACGCAGTATTTT.

The V gene is TRBV11-2, the J gene TRBJ2-7; TRBD2 agrees at 13 bases. Germline assignment: CDR1 SGHAT and CDR2 FQNNGV. This CDR3 is 13 amino acids long. The V and J ends lost 6 bases and 5 bases, in that order; junction bases with no gene match: 1. The CDR3 is CASRGLAGNEQYF. The CDR3 DNA sequence: TGTGCCAGCAGGGGACTAGCGGGAAACGAGCAGTACTTC. The full variable domain, its missing parts supplied by reference TRBV11-2 and TRBJ2-7, is EAGVAQSPRYKIIEKRQSVAFWCNPISGHATLYWYQQILGQGPKLLIQFQNNGVVDDSQLPKDRFSAERLKGVDSTLKIQPAKLEDSAVYLCASRGLAGNEQYFGPGTRLTVT.

The rearrangement uses TRBV29-1 and TRBJ2-7, with 8 nucleotides matching TRBD1. The CDR3 has 13 residues. Germline lookup yields CDR1 SQVTM and CDR2 ANQGSEA. J gave up 7 bases and V 5 bases, and 10 bases lay outside the gene matches. DNA for the CDR3: TGCAGCGTTCGTCCAAGCAGGGGGCGGGAGCAGTACTTC. Protein: CSVRPSRGREQYF.

This clonotype turned up a few times. The chain combines TRBV7-3 with TRBJ2-5; 8 bases line up with TRBD2. V gave up 0 bases and J gave up 5 bases; unmatched junction bases: 8. The CDR3 loop spans 16 amino acids. Germline V lookup: CDR1 SGHTA, CDR2 FQGTGA. CDR3 nucleotide sequence: TGTGCCAGCAGCTTAACTGGCGGGGGGACGAGGGAGACCCAGTACTTC. Residues: CASSLTGGGTRETQYF.

V gene TRBV7-1 combines with J gene TRBJ1-5; D is unclear. TRBV7-1 is treated as an ORF (open reading frame) with a function not yet certain. Trimming stripped 3 bases from V and 6 bases from J, with 6 bases between. This CDR3 comprises 12 residues. In DNA, the CDR3 is TGTGCCAGCAGCTCTGCGGGTCAGCCCCAGCATTTT. Translating gives CASSSAGQPQHF.

Comments on this clonotype: Compared with germline, one end of the junction differs, possibly owing to a read error. V usage is TRBV2 and J usage is TRBJ2-5, with 15 bases identical to TRBD2. Germline values: CDR1 SNHLY, CDR2 FYNNEI. This CDR3 is built from 16 residues. CDR3 bases: TGCGCCAGCAGTGGACTAGCGGGAGGGCCGACAGAGACCCAGTACTTC. It specifies CASSGLAGGPTETQYF.

This clonotype was counted ten times or more. CDR3: CASRPREEHFTDTQYF. As DNA, the CDR3 is TGTGCCAGCAGGCCGCGGGAGGAACATTTCACAGATACGCAGTATTTT. The V call is TRBV12-3 or TRBV12-4, the J call TRBJ2-3; 8 bases are shared with TRBD2. V was clipped by 6 bases and J by 2 bases; unmatched bases: 10. The CDR3 runs 16 residues.

This clonotype was observed a few times. This rearrangement joins TRBV27 to TRBJ2-7; 7 bases are shared with TRBD1. Trimming took 5 bases from V and 4 from J; bases not matched to a gene: 14. This CDR3 has 16 amino acids. Germline V gene data show CDR1 as MNHEY and CDR2 as SMNVEV (reference sequence). The CDR3 DNA is TGTGCCAGCAGTCCCGGCCTGGGACAGAAAAATTACGAGCAGTACTTC. This translates into CASSPGLGQKNYEQYF.

In this sample, this clonotype turned up many times. The V call is TRBV6-1, the J call TRBJ2-7; 10 bases agree with TRBD2. The germline V gene has CDR1 MNHNS and CDR2 SASEGT. The CDR3 has 14 amino acids. V dropped 6 bases and J dropped 3; count of bases not matched to a gene: 5. CDR3 amino acids: CASSPVAGGYEQYF. CDR3 sequence (DNA): TGTGCCAGCAGCCCCGTAGCGGGAGGCTACGAGCAGTACTTC.

The table lists this clonotype with a few counts. This sequence joins TRBV29-1 and TRBJ1-2; TRBD1 matches 7 bases. V lost 6 bases to trimming and J lost 9 bases; unmatched junction nucleotides: 13. This CDR3 is 13 amino acids long. Germline V gives CDR1 SQVTM, CDR2 ANQGSEA. The CDR3 DNA reads TGCAGCGTCGGGACAGCGCTATCTATGCGCTACACCTTC. Residues: CSVGTALSMRYTF.

The V call is TRBV2, the J call TRBJ2-2, with D perhaps matching TRBD2 (5 bases). CDR1 is SNHLY, CDR2 FYNNEI, per germline. This CDR3 region has 15 residues. V was pared by 11 bases and J by 6 bases, with 22 bases between. The CDR3 is CASTESRDYSGELFF. CDR3 sequence (DNA): TGTGCCTCCACGGAGTCTCGGGATTACTCCGGGGAGCTGTTTTTT.

This clonotype was recorded at least ten times. The V call is TRBV6-1, the J call TRBJ2-7; D is perhaps TRBD2 (5 bases). Germline CDR1 reads MNHNS; CDR2 reads SASEGT. The CDR3 is 13 residues long. V gave up 4 bases and J gave up 6 bases, with 13 bases separating them. Here the CDR3 reads CASSVPTAGEQYF. DNA of the CDR3: TGTGCCAGCAGTGTTCCGACGGCGGGCGAGCAGTACTTC.

This clonotype was counted at least ten times. The DNA of the CDR3 is TGCGCCAGCAGCCCGGGCCCGGGTAGCAATCAGCCCCAGCATTTT. Translation gives CASSPGPGSNQPQHF. This chain connects TRBV5-1 to TRBJ1-5; D is ambiguous. This CDR3 has 15 residues. The germline gives CDR1 SGHRS, CDR2 YFSETQ. Trimming pared 4 bases from V and 0 bases from J, leaving 11 bases between.

This clonotype was picked up many times. The chain links TRBV6-1 to TRBJ1-6; the D is unclear. Germline assignment: CDR1 MNHNS and CDR2 SASEGT. Trimming took 2 bases from V and 5 from J, leaving 10 bases between them. This CDR3 has 15 residues. CDR3 in DNA: TGTGCCAGCAGTGAACTGGGTTTCGATAATTCACCCCTCCACTTT. The encoded protein is CASSELGFDNSPLHF.

The table lists this clonotype with a few counts. The V gene is TRBV20-1, the J gene TRBJ2-1; 9 positions match TRBD1. V trimming: 6 bases; J trimming: 0 bases; junction bases outside the gene matches: 9. CDR3 length: 16 residues. The germline V gene has CDR1 DFQATT and CDR2 SNEGSKA (reference sequence). The CDR3 DNA sequence: TGCAGTGCCGTCCATCGGACAGGGGCCTCCTACAATGAGCAGTTCTTC. It translates to CSAVHRTGASYNEQFF.

This clonotype has just a few counts. This rearrangement joins TRBV12-3 or TRBV12-4 to TRBJ2-1; 7 nucleotides agree with TRBD2. The J segment lost 8 bases and the V segment lost 7 bases, leaving 8 bases of the junction unmatched. The CDR3 consists of 13 residues. CDR3 DNA sequence: TGTGCCAGCAACAGCGGGATGGGGGATGAGCAGTTCTTC. Encoded protein: CASNSGMGDEQFF.

This clonotype was recorded a few times. This chain joins TRBV7-8 and TRBJ2-3, with D tentatively TRBD2 (5 bases). V was trimmed by 1 base and J by 10 bases, leaving 12 bases between them. The germline gives CDR1 SGHVS, CDR2 FQNEAQ. This CDR3 is built from 13 residues. CDR3 DNA: TGTGCCAGCAGCTTAGAGTTCGCGGGTGCGCAGTATTTT. Its translation is CASSLEFAGAQYF.

This clonotype was found many times. J is TRBJ2-1 and V is TRBV15, with D perhaps given as TRBD1 or TRBD2 (5 bases each). Trimming removed 0 bases at V and 6 bases at J, with 12 bases between. The CDR3 covers 15 residues. CDR1 and CDR2 (germline): LNHNV, YYDKDF (reference sequence). The CDR3, as DNA: TGTGCCACCAGCAGAGATAACGCAGGGAGCAATGAGCAGTTCTTC. It yields the protein CATSRDNAGSNEQFF.

The V call is TRBV29-1, the J call TRBJ1-1; D might be TRBD1 (5 bases). The V gene's germline CDR1 is SQVTM and CDR2 ANQGSEA. This CDR3 has 13 residues. Deletions cut 5 bases from V and 5 bases from J, with 15 bases between. CDR3 region: CSVPTDPLTEAFF. In DNA, the CDR3 is TGCAGCGTTCCGACAGATCCTTTGACTGAAGCTTTCTTT.

In its sample, this clonotype was seen a few times. The chain links TRBV27 to TRBJ2-6; 7 bases map to TRBD2. Germline loops: CDR1 MNHEY, CDR2 SMNVEV (reference sequence). The junction had 6 bases not matched to a gene; V was cut back by 3 bases and J by 13 bases. The CDR3 is made up of 13 amino acids. DNA of the CDR3: TGTGCCAGCAGTTTTGCGGGAGTAGATGTCCTGACTTTC. Amino acid sequence: CASSFAGVDVLTF.

Many counts were recorded for this clonotype. The chain recombines TRBV9 with TRBJ1-1; D uncertain. From germline, CDR1 is SGDLS and CDR2 YYNGEE. Trimming removed 0 bases from V and 6 bases from J, with 15 bases in between. This CDR3 has 15 amino acids. This CDR3 is CASSVANGLTAEAFF. DNA of the CDR3: TGTGCCAGCAGCGTAGCTAACGGACTTACGGCTGAAGCTTTCTTT.

This clonotype was picked up a small number of times. This chain uses TRBV6-1 with TRBJ2-6, with a possible D match to TRBD2 (5 bases). The CDR3 runs to 15 residues. Germline V gene sequence: CDR1 MNHNS, CDR2 SASEGT. With 8 bases removed from V and 1 base from J, the gap between germline ends came to 12 bases. The CDR3 region has the DNA TGTGCCAGCGGACCCGGGGTATCTGGGGCCAACGTCCTGACTTTC. It codes for CASGPGVSGANVLTF.

The chain combines TRBV3-1 with TRBJ2-1; D is perhaps TRBD2 (5 bases). Per germline, CDR1 LGHDT and CDR2 YNNKEL (reference sequence). The CDR3 is 11 amino acids. The germline V and J ends were trimmed by 1 base and 14 bases, with 9 bases remaining between them. The DNA of the CDR3 is TGTGCCAGCAGCCAAGGCACCGGGGAGTTCTTC. Translation: CASSQGTGEFF.

This clonotype showed up just a few times. The V call is TRBV28, the J call TRBJ1-2, with a possible D match to TRBD1 (5 bases). Germline assignment: CDR1 MDHEN and CDR2 SYDVKM. The ends were cut back, 6 bases at V and 1 base at J, with 21 bases in the middle. This CDR3 comprises 17 residues. The CDR3: CASRVEGVYLFNYGYTF. The CDR3 DNA reads TGTGCCAGCAGGGTTGAAGGGGTCTATCTATTTAACTATGGCTACACCTTC.